Listed below are T cell receptor beta chains from one sample, sequenced in a study of CD8 T cells in Susac syndrome. TCRdb re-analysed the immunoSEQ multiplex PCR reads in MiXCR, keeping a single row per CDR3 protein. The table has around 200,000 distinct CDR3 sequences, 95% seen once. The sequenced sample consisted of CD4+ T cells from PBMCs. The origin of the receptors is a human donor in good health. CDR3s include the opening cysteine and the closing phenylalanine or tryptophan. The order of the fields is clone size, V gene, J gene, D gene, CDR3 protein, CDR3 DNA. A D gene is named only where the DNA matches it firmly. Clone sizes are given selectively: once, few, many, or a class where the clone is expanded.

>NA|TRBV10-2|TRBJ1-6|NA
CATRDWDNSPLHF
TGCGCCACCCGGGACTGGGATAATTCACCCCTCCACTTT
>NA|TRBV20-1|TRBJ2-5|NA
CSARGRETQYF
TGCAGTGCTAGAGGGAGAGAGACCCAGTACTTC
>few|TRBV5-4|TRBJ1-2|NA
CASSRYMARGGYTF
TGTGCCAGCAGTCGATACATGGCGAGAGGTGGCTACACCTTC
>NA|TRBV28|TRBJ2-3|TRBD2
CASGESKGIAGVPDTQYF
TGTGCCAGCGGGGAGTCTAAGGGGATAGCGGGAGTTCCAGATACGCAGTATTTT
>NA|TRBV19|TRBJ2-2|TRBD1
CASTQGARTGELFF
TGTGCCAGTACCCAGGGGGCGCGGACCGGGGAGCTGTTTTTT
>NA|TRBV27|TRBJ2-1|NA
CASSPPRRTYNEQFF
TGTGCCAGCAGTCCCCCTCGGAGAACCTACAATGAGCAGTTCTTC
>NA|TRBV20-1|TRBJ2-3|NA
CSARGVTQYF
TGCAGTGCTAGAGGGGTTACGCAGTATTTT
>NA|TRBV20-1|TRBJ1-2|NA
CSASRQGWGYTF
TGCAGTGCTAGCCGTCAAGGATGGGGCTACACCTTC
>NA|TRBV20-1|TRBJ2-7|NA
CSAGGGVESYEQYF
TGCAGTGCGGGAGGGGGGGTCGAGTCCTACGAGCAGTACTTC
>NA|TRBV7-9|TRBJ1-2|NA
CASSRPSREGYGYTF
TGTGCCAGCAGCCGACCATCCCGGGAGGGCTATGGCTACACCTTC
>NA|TRBV7-2|TRBJ2-3|NA
CASRKGPDPADTQYF
TGTGCCAGCAGGAAGGGCCCTGACCCCGCCGATACGCAGTATTTT
>NA|TRBV7-6|TRBJ2-5|NA
CASRLGHQETQYF
TGTGCCAGCAGACTAGGCCACCAAGAGACCCAGTACTTC
>NA|TRBV7-9|TRBJ1-2|NA
CASSLTGINLGGYTF
TGTGCCAGCAGCTTGACAGGAATAAATTTGGGTGGCTACACCTTC
>NA|TRBV6-5|TRBJ2-7|NA
CASSYSVPGLISYEQYF
TGTGCCAGCAGTTACTCTGTCCCCGGCCTGATCTCCTACGAGCAGTACTTC
>NA|TRBV12-3/TRBV12-4|TRBJ1-1|TRBD1
CASSINRGTEAFF
TGTGCCAGCAGTATTAACAGGGGCACTGAAGCTTTCTTT